This entry features one TCR beta chain sequence. Systemic immunosuppression or a history of autoimmune disease excluded patients. This entry comes from a study of OX40 agonist ivuxolimab in advanced cancers. The wider study: The diagnoses of dose-escalation patients were hepatocellular carcinoma, melanoma, renal cell or head and neck cancer.

Generated by immunoSEQ multiplex PCR, the TCRdb table keeps only in-frame clones and is missing some. The sample carries 55,000 to 85,000 clones, approximately 90% recorded once. Trimming removed 2 bases at V and 0 bases at J, with 17 bases between. This CDR3 has 17 amino acids. Per the germline V gene, CDR1 is GTSNPN and CDR2 is SVGIG (reference sequence). The specimen comprised CD4+ or CD8+ T cells sorted from blood, sampled in a trial of the OX40 agonist ivuxolimab. The sequence was collected from an adult with an advanced solid tumor such as melanoma, head and neck, liver or kidney cancer. The chain employs TRBV30 and TRBJ1-3; weak D call: TRBD1 (6 bases). The CDR3 DNA reads TGTGCCTGGAGTTCCATCTTGACAGGCCCCTCTGGAAACACCATATATTTT. Residues: CAWSSILTGPSGNTIYF. The whole variable domain, remainder taken from reference TRBV30 and TRBJ1-3, is SQTIHQWPATLVQPVGSPLSLECTVEGTSNPNLYWYRQAAGRGLQLLFYSVGIGQISSEVPQNLSASRPQDRQFILSSKKLLLSDSGFYLCAWSSILTGPSGNTIYFGEGSWLTVV.